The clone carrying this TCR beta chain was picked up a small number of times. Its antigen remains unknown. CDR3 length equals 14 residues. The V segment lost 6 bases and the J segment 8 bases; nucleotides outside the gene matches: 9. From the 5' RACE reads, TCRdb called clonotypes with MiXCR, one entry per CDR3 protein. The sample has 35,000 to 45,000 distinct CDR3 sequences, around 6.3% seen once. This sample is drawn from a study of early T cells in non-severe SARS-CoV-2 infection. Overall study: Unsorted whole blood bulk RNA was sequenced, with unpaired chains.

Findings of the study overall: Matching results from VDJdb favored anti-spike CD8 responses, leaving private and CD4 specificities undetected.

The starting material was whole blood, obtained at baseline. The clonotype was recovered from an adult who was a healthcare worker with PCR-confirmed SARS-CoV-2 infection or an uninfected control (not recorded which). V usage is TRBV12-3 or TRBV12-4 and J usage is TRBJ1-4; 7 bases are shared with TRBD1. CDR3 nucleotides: TGTGCCAGCAGAGAGGGGGCAAGAGGGGAAAAACTGTTTTTT. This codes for CASREGARGEKLFF.